Below are 20 T cell receptor beta chains sequenced from a single sample in a study of T cells in Graves' hyperthyroidism and ophthalmopathy. Researchers amplified the TCR beta CDR3 regions from RNA transcripts. Primed by the HTBI set, a first-round RT-PCR was run on the TCR CDR3. TCRdb used MiXCR to reprocess the multiplex PCR reads, holding one entry per CDR3 protein. The sample carries around 210,000 distinct CDR3 sequences, roughly a sixth recorded once. The sequenced material came from blood. All receptors derive from a woman in her forties or fifties with Graves' hyperthyroidism.

This clonotype was detected many times. The genes are TRBV7-6 and TRBJ2-7, with 7 bases lining up with TRBD2. This CDR3 region has 16 residues. The germline CDR1 and CDR2 sequences are SGHVS and FNYEAQ. After removal of 0 bases from V and 5 bases from J, the junction contained 10 bases not matched to a gene. CDR3 residues: CASSLAVGGSLNEQYF. CDR3 sequence (DNA): TGTGCCAGCAGCTTAGCTGTTGGCGGGAGCCTCAACGAGCAGTACTTC.

This clonotype was seen ten or more times. The chain joins TRBV3-1 to TRBJ2-1; D uncertain. This CDR3 spans 13 amino acids. The ends were cut back, 3 bases at V and 5 bases at J, with 8 bases in the middle. The germline V gene has CDR1 LGHDT and CDR2 YNNKEL (reference sequence). The CDR3 is CASSHPLDNEQFF. CDR3 DNA sequence: TGTGCCAGCAGCCACCCCCTAGACAATGAGCAGTTCTTC.

Ten or more counts support this clonotype. The chain uses TRBV20-1 and TRBJ2-7; maybe TRBD2 (6 bases). Germline CDR1 DFQATT, CDR2 SNEGSKA (reference sequence). This CDR3 spans 14 amino acids. Trimming pared 2 bases from V and 0 bases from J, leaving 11 bases between. The CDR3, as DNA: TGCAGTGCTAGACCTAGCGACGGCTCCTACGAGCAGTACTTC. Translating it yields CSARPSDGSYEQYF.

This clonotype was seen a few times. The chain recombines TRBV5-1 with TRBJ1-1, with 7 positions matching TRBD1. Germline lookup yields CDR1 SGHRS and CDR2 YFSETQ. V lost 1 base, J lost 0 bases, and 3 bases stayed unmatched. The CDR3 has 15 residues. The CDR3 sequence is CASSLSGQMNTEAFF. The CDR3 coding sequence is TGCGCCAGCAGCTTGTCGGGACAGATGAACACTGAAGCTTTCTTT.

In this sample, this clonotype turned up a few times. The J gene is TRBJ1-4, the V gene TRBV11-2; D unresolved. Germline V gene data show CDR1 as SGHAT and CDR2 as FQNNGV. The CDR3 is 15 amino acids. V dropped 1 base and J dropped 7 bases, with 13 bases sitting between them. CDR3 region: CASSLAGSYSEKLFF. The CDR3 region has the DNA TGTGCCAGCAGCTTAGCGGGCAGCTATTCTGAAAAACTGTTTTTT.

This clonotype was counted many times. This sequence joins TRBV10-3 and TRBJ1-5; D is uncertain. The CDR3 spans 13 residues. Germline loops: CDR1 ENHRY, CDR2 SYGVKD. Trimming stripped 4 bases from V and 1 base from J, with 5 bases between. The CDR3 protein is CAISGASNQPQHF. The CDR3 DNA reads as TGTGCCATCAGTGGGGCCAGCAATCAGCCCCAGCATTTT.

This clonotype turned up a few times. The V gene is TRBV7-3, the J gene TRBJ2-1; the D gene is possibly TRBD2 (5 bases). Germline lookup yields CDR1 SGHTA and CDR2 FQGTGA. V gave up 5 bases and J gave up 3 bases, with 8 bases separating them. The CDR3 runs 13 residues. The CDR3 sequence is CASSGGRYNEQFF. CDR3 sequence (DNA): TGTGCCAGCAGCGGAGGACGCTACAATGAGCAGTTCTTC. Together with reference TRBV7-3 and TRBJ2-1, the CDR3 gives the full variable domain: GAGVSQTPSNKVTEKGKYVELRCDPISGHTALYWYRQSLGQGPEFLIYFQGTGAADDSGLPNDRFFAVRPEGSVSTLKIQRTERGDSAVYLCASSGGRYNEQFFGPGTRLTVL.

This chain connects TRBV5-4 to TRBJ1-3; the D gene is possibly TRBD1 (6 bases). Looked up from germline, CDR1 is SGHNT and CDR2 is YYREEE (reference sequence). The V and J ends lost 0 bases and 3 bases respectively, with 7 bases between them. This CDR3 region has 14 residues. CDR3 residues: CASSLDRDGNTIYF. In DNA form, the CDR3 reads TGTGCCAGCAGCTTGGACAGGGATGGAAACACCATATATTTT.

The V call is TRBV18, the J call TRBJ1-2, with a weak D call TRBD1 (5 bases). V was pared by 1 base and J by 4 bases, with 13 bases between. The CDR3 runs to 15 residues. Germline CDR1 reads KGHSH; CDR2 reads LQKENI. The CDR3 nucleotides read TGTGCCAGCTCACCACAAGTGGCAGGGAGCTATGGCTACACCTTC. This translates into CASSPQVAGSYGYTF.

This clonotype was counted at least ten times. V is TRBV27 and J is TRBJ1-2; TRBD1 might be the D (6 bases). The V end was cut by 5 bases, the J end by 4 bases, with 14 bases between. Germline V lookup: CDR1 MNHEY, CDR2 SMNVEV (reference sequence). The CDR3 spans 14 residues. The CDR3 region is CASSGGQPFYGYTF. The CDR3 bases are TGTGCCAGCAGTGGCGGACAGCCCTTCTATGGCTACACCTTC.

The chain links TRBV3-1 to TRBJ2-2; D is possibly TRBD1 (6 bases). The CDR3 spans 14 residues. From germline, CDR1 is LGHDT and CDR2 YNNKEL (reference sequence). The V gene lost 2 bases and the J gene lost 7 bases, with 11 bases spanning the gap. This CDR3 reads CASSQIQGIGELFF. The CDR3 coding sequence is TGTGCCAGCAGCCAAATACAGGGAATCGGGGAGCTGTTTTTT. The complete variable domain, with remaining parts taken from reference TRBV3-1 and TRBJ2-2, reads DTAVSQTPKYLVTQMGNDKSIKCEQNLGHDTMYWYKQDSKKFLKIMFSYNNKELIINETVPNRFSPKSPDKAHLNLHINSLELGDSAVYFCASSQIQGIGELFFGEGSRLTVL.

The J gene is TRBJ2-6, the V gene TRBV7-2; D call uncertain. The V end was cut by 5 bases, the J end by 0 bases, with 8 bases between. The CDR3 covers 15 residues. The germline CDR1 and CDR2 sequences are SGHTA and FQGNSA. CDR3 sequence (DNA): TGTGCCAGCAGCCTCATTTTCTCTGGGGCCAACGTCCTGACTTTC. This sequence encodes CASSLIFSGANVLTF.

At least ten counts were recorded for this clonotype. The chain employs TRBV20-1 and TRBJ2-5; D unresolved. The V gene's germline CDR1 is DFQATT and CDR2 SNEGSKA (reference sequence). The CDR3 consists of 14 residues. V lost 0 bases and J lost 3, with 11 bases in between. CDR3 bases: TGCAGTGCTAGAGACTGGGTAGCCGAAGAGACCCAGTACTTC. Its protein is CSARDWVAEETQYF.

The genes are TRBV9 and TRBJ1-2, with TRBD1 matching over 8 bases. Per germline, CDR1 SGDLS and CDR2 YYNGEE. The CDR3 spans 13 residues. The J segment lost 8 bases and the V segment lost 7 bases, leaving 10 bases of the junction unmatched. CDR3 nucleotides: TGTGCCAGCTCCGACAGGGGCGAGGTCGGCTACACCTTC. Translated: CASSDRGEVGYTF.

The chain combines TRBV3-1 with TRBJ1-5; D call uncertain. The CDR3 totals 15 residues. V lost 4 bases and J 8 bases, leaving 18 bases between the germline ends. Per germline, CDR1 LGHDT and CDR2 YNNKEL (reference sequence). CDR3 nucleotide sequence: TGTGCCAGCAGCCCCAGTTCGGATGGCCCGGAGCCCCAGCATTTT. Protein: CASSPSSDGPEPQHF.

This clonotype was detected many times. The chain employs TRBV5-1 and TRBJ1-1; the D gene is possibly TRBD1 (5 bases). The CDR3 covers 13 residues. V was shortened by 4 bases and J by 1 base, with 8 bases between the two germline ends. Germline CDR1 is SGHRS and CDR2 is YFSETQ. The DNA for the CDR3 is TGCGCCAGCAGCGAGACAGCGAACACTGAAGCTTTCTTT. This sequence encodes CASSETANTEAFF.

The chain is built from TRBV20-1 and TRBJ1-6; TRBD1 matches 8 bases. J lost 9 bases, V lost 3 bases, and 7 bases had no gene match. Germline V gene data show CDR1 as DFQATT and CDR2 as SNEGSKA (reference sequence). CDR3 length equals 14 residues. CDR3 sequence: CSASLDRVGSPLHF. The DNA of the CDR3 is TGCAGTGCTAGTTTGGACAGGGTGGGTTCACCCCTCCACTTT.

This chain joins TRBV14 and TRBJ1-1; D remains ambiguous. The V end was cut by 1 base, the J end by 1 base, with 10 bases between. Germline V lookup: CDR1 SGHDN, CDR2 FVKESK. The CDR3 sequence is 15 residues long. CDR3 sequence (DNA): TGTGCCAGCAGCCAAGCCAAGGGCCCGAACACTGAAGCTTTCTTT. Its protein is CASSQAKGPNTEAFF.

J is TRBJ2-3 and V is TRBV30, with unresolved D. The CDR3 is 13 amino acids. CDR1 is GTSNPN, CDR2 SVGIG, per germline (reference sequence). The V end lost 4 bases, the J end lost 0 bases, and 8 bases lay between the germline ends. CDR3 amino acids: CAWKTTSTDTQYF. The CDR3 region has the DNA TGTGCCTGGAAAACGACAAGCACAGATACGCAGTATTTT.

In this sample, this clonotype turned up many times. V gene TRBV29-1 combines with J gene TRBJ2-5, with 11 bases that match TRBD2. Looked up from germline, CDR1 is SQVTM and CDR2 is ANQGSEA. The CDR3 is 15 residues long. Losses at the gene ends were 7 bases for V and 8 bases for J; bases not matched to a gene: 15. The CDR3 loop reads CSGTTLTSGRETQYF. DNA for the CDR3: TGCAGCGGCACGACTCTTACTAGCGGGAGAGAAACCCAGTACTTC.